The clone carrying this T cell receptor (beta chain) was observed at least ten times. A much larger clone differs from this one at a single base, so this may be a read error. The CDR3 extends over 16 amino acids. Germline V lookup: CDR1 MRHNA, CDR2 SNTAGT. Trimming cost V 5 bases and J 4 bases, with 17 bases left between them. This entry is derived from a study of metastatic and nonmetastatic thyroid tumors. Whole-study context: Samples came from malignant and benign thyroid patients, and repertoires were compared across blood and tumor or nodule tissue.

Under the authors' procedure: In papillary thyroid cancer, a distant-metastasis classifier was built using CDR3 differences across clinicopathological groups. TCRdb reassembled clones from the PCR reads with MiXCR. These V and J calls derive from TCRdb rather than the authors' analysis. The repertoire holds approximately 24,000 clones, with more than 13% as singletons. Each patient came to thyroid surgery without any prior treatment (of any kind). This chain joins TRBV6-4 and TRBJ2-2; TRBD2 might be the D (5 bases). The TCR sequence derives from a female donor with papillary thyroid cancer or a benign thyroid nodule (not recorded which). Some clones in this sample may be carry-over from other donors' samples. Sequencing was carried out using blood. The CDR3 region is CASSNKDSSGTGELFF. DNA for the CDR3: TGTGCCAGCAGTAATAAGGACTCGTCGGGCACCGGGGAGCTGTTTTTT.